This T cell receptor beta chain was sequenced in a study of long-term antiretroviral therapy in people with HIV. Trimming shortened V by 2 bases and J by 6 bases, and 10 bases separated the two germline ends. The CDR3 totals 13 residues. CDR1 is MNHNS and CDR2 is SASEGT in the germline V gene. Participants who had HIV were, without exception, treated in the United States. The samples comprised roughly 0.9-11 million cryopreserved PBMC ahead of DNA extraction. With survey level as its setting, the immunoSEQ assay was v3.0. Sequencing of each sample targeted roughly 35,000-55,000 T-cell genomes. TCRdb's copy holds only in-frame clones and misses some; the assay was immunoSEQ multiplex PCR. The sample shows some 31,000 clones, around nine tenths of them seen only once.

The source is a man between 18 and 29 years old with HIV. The sequences come from unsorted PBMCs, collected 1.1 years after starting antiretroviral therapy. The chain links TRBV6-1 to TRBJ1-2, with D possibly matching TRBD1 (6 bases). The CDR3, as DNA: TGTGCCAGCAGTGAACGGGGGCGCGATGGCTACACCTTC. It translates to CASSERGRDGYTF.